The 14 T cell receptor beta chains in this list originate from one sample, sequenced in a study of blood T cell repertoires in COVID-19. The assay was immunoSEQ multiplex PCR, and TCRdb's table has in-frame clones only and misses some. Of under 100,000 clones listed, approximately 80% are singletons. Material for sequencing was peripheral blood. These receptors came from a human donor in a cohort sampled during active COVID-19.

The chain has TRBV25-1 and TRBJ1-6; tentatively, D is TRBD1 (5 bases). The CDR3 extends over 15 amino acids. Germline V gene lookup returns CDR1 MGHDK and CDR2 SYGVNS. V gave up 3 bases and J gave up 12 bases, with 18 bases separating them. The CDR3, as DNA: TGTGCCAGCAGTGATTCGTCGGGGGATTGGGGACCCCTCCACTTT. This gives the protein CASSDSSGDWGPLHF.

V and J are TRBV3-1 (or the pseudogene TRBV3-2) and TRBJ2-7; D gene uncertain. The V gene's germline CDR1 is LGHDT and CDR2 YNNKEL (reference sequence). With 2 bases removed from V and 6 bases from J, the gap between germline ends came to 5 bases. The CDR3 extends over 11 amino acids. The CDR3 protein is CASSQSGEQYF. CDR3 DNA: TGTGCCAGCAGCCAATCGGGCGAGCAGTACTTC.

This clone showed up just a few times. This chain links TRBV2 with TRBJ1-6; 8 nucleotides align to TRBD1. The ends lost 8 bases at V and 8 bases at J; junction bases unmatched: 8. There are 14 residues in the CDR3. CDR1 and CDR2 (germline): SNHLY, FYNNEI. The CDR3 DNA sequence: TGTGCCAGCCCAGCTCAGGGGGCGGATTCACCCCTCCACTTT. Translating gives CASPAQGADSPLHF.

This chain connects TRBV7-2 to TRBJ1-2, with D hard to call. Per the germline V gene, CDR1 is SGHTA and CDR2 is FQGNSA. The length of the CDR3 is 15 residues. The V and J ends lost 1 base and 2 bases respectively, with 11 bases between them. CDR3 in amino acids: CASSLVVGPNYGYTF. The CDR3 nucleotides are TGTGCCAGCAGCTTAGTAGTGGGCCCGAACTATGGCTACACCTTC.

This chain links TRBV6-4 with TRBJ1-6; 7 nucleotides align to TRBD1. Germline V gene lookup returns CDR1 MRHNA and CDR2 SNTAGT. The J segment lost 2 bases and the V segment lost 6 bases, leaving 1 base of the junction unmatched. The CDR3 is made up of 14 amino acids. In nucleotides, the CDR3 is TGTGCCAGCAGAGGGGGCGCCTATAATTCACCCCTCCACTTT. Translated, it gives CASRGGAYNSPLHF.

The rearrangement uses TRBV5-8 and TRBJ1-4; the match to TRBD1 covers 12 bases. With 3 bases clipped from V and 7 bases from J, the junction kept 4 bases outside the gene matches. This CDR3 comprises 15 residues. Germline CDR1 SGHTS, CDR2 YDEGEE. The CDR3 loop reads CASSWDRGQAEKLFF. The CDR3 region has the DNA TGTGCCAGCAGCTGGGACAGGGGGCAAGCTGAAAAACTGTTTTTT.

This chain joins TRBV25-1 and TRBJ2-4; D may be TRBD1 (6 bases). V was pared by 4 bases and J by 8 bases, with 9 bases between. The CDR3 consists of 12 residues. Germline V gene data show CDR1 as MGHDK and CDR2 as SYGVNS. CDR3 bases: TGTGCCAGCAGTGGACAGGCGGACATTCAGTACTTC. It is translated as CASSGQADIQYF.

In its sample, this clone was seen a few times. This sequence joins TRBV5-4 and TRBJ1-4; D not certain. V dropped 5 bases and J dropped 6 bases, with 17 bases sitting between them. The CDR3 spans 15 residues. The germline V gene has CDR1 SGHNT and CDR2 YYREEE (reference sequence). The CDR3 DNA is TGTGCCAGCAGTTCTGGCGGGCTTTTGGATGAAAAACTGTTTTTT. Its protein product is CASSSGGLLDEKLFF.

The rearrangement joins TRBV14 to TRBJ2-7; D is possibly TRBD2 (5 bases). Germline-derived CDR1 and CDR2 are SGHDN and FVKESK. This CDR3 is 17 amino acids long. V was shortened by 4 bases and J by 9 bases, with 28 bases between the two germline ends. This chain's CDR3 is CASSRPEALGGGGRQYF. The CDR3 DNA sequence: TGTGCCAGCAGCCGGCCCGAAGCCCTCGGAGGCGGAGGAAGGCAGTACTTC. Filled out from reference TRBV14 and TRBJ2-7, the complete variable domain reads EAGVTQFPSHSVIEKGQTVTLRCDPISGHDNLYWYRRVMGKEIKFLLHFVKESKQDESGMPNNRFLAERTGGTYSTLKVQPAELEDSGVYFCASSRPEALGGGGRQYFGPGTRLTVT.

In its sample, this clone was seen a few times. The chain couples TRBV5-1 to TRBJ1-3; 7 nucleotides match TRBD1. Germline lookup yields CDR1 SGHRS and CDR2 YFSETQ. There are 17 residues in the CDR3. Trimming removed 7 bases from V and 2 bases from J; junction bases left unmatched: 15. Here the CDR3 reads CASRPPGTEGPGNTIYF. The CDR3 DNA reads TGCGCCAGCCGACCCCCGGGGACAGAGGGCCCTGGAAACACCATATATTTT.

This sequence joins TRBV7-9 and TRBJ2-2, with D tentatively TRBD1 (7 bases). Between the trimmed V and J ends, which lost 5 bases and 2 bases, there was a span of 21 bases. CDR3 length: 18 residues. Germline loops: CDR1 SEHNR, CDR2 FQNEAQ (reference sequence). CDR3 in DNA: TGTGCCAGCAGCCCACATCTCGGAGGGGGCGCCAACACCGGGGAGCTGTTTTTT. This codes for CASSPHLGGGANTGELFF. Filled out from reference TRBV7-9 and TRBJ2-2, the complete variable domain reads DTGVSQNPRHKITKRGQNVTFRCDPISEHNRLYWYRQTLGQGPEFLTYFQNEAQLEKSRLLSDRFSAERPKGSFSTLEIQRTEQGDSAMYLCASSPHLGGGANTGELFFGEGSRLTVL.

This clone was seen once. J is TRBJ2-5 and V is TRBV4-1; 11 bases align to TRBD1. The trim removed 5 bases at V and 7 bases at J, leaving 6 bases unmatched. Germline CDR1 is MGHRA and CDR2 is YSYEKL. The CDR3 is 14 amino acids. CDR3 protein: CASSGQGAGVTQYF. CDR3 coding DNA: TGCGCCAGCAGCGGACAGGGGGCTGGTGTGACCCAGTACTTC.

The chain employs TRBV25-1 and TRBJ2-1; TRBD2 matches 12 bases. Trimming cost V 6 bases and J 9 bases; bases outside gene matches: 6. CDR3 size: 14 residues. Germline lookup yields CDR1 MGHDK and CDR2 SYGVNS. This CDR3 reads CASSPSGGGIEQFF. The CDR3 DNA follows: TGTGCCAGCAGCCCTAGCGGGGGGGGTATTGAGCAGTTCTTC.

This clone was seen a handful of times. The chain is built from TRBV10-3 and TRBJ2-3, with TRBD1 matching 9 bases. The trim removed 3 bases at V and 3 bases at J, leaving 7 bases unmatched. CDR1 and CDR2 (germline): ENHRY, SYGVKD. The CDR3 has 16 residues. This chain's CDR3 is CAISDGTGRRTDTQYF. The CDR3 region has the DNA TGTGCCATCAGTGACGGGACAGGGAGGCGGACAGATACGCAGTATTTT.